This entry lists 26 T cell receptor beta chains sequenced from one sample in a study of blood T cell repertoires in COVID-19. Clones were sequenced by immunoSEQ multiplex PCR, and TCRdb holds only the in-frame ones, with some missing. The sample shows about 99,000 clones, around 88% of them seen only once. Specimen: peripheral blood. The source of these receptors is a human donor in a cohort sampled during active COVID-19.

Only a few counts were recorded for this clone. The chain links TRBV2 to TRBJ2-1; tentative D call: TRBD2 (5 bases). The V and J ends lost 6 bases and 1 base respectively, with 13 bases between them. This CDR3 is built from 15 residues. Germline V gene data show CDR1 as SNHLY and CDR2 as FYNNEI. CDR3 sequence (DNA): TGTGCCAGCAGCGGGGAAGGAGCGTCCTACAATGAGCAGTTCTTC. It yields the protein CASSGEGASYNEQFF.

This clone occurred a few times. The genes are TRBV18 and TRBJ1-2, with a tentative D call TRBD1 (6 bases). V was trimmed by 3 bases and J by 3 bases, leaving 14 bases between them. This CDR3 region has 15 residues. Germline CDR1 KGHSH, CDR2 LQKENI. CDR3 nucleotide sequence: TGTGCCAGCTCACCGGGGGTGGACAGAGACTATGGCTACACCTTC. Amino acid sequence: CASSPGVDRDYGYTF.

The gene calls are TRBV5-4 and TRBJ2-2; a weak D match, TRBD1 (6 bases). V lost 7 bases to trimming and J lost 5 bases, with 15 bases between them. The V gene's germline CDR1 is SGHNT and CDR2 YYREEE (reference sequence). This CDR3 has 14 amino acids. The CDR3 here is CASAWGTPTGELFF. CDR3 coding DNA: TGTGCCAGCGCCTGGGGGACACCGACCGGGGAGCTGTTTTTT. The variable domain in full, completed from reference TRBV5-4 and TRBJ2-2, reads ETGVTQSPTHLIKTRGQQVTLRCSSQSGHNTVSWYQQALGQGPQFIFQYYREEENGRGNFPPRFSGLQFPNYSSELNVNALELDDSALYLCASAWGTPTGELFFGEGSRLTVL.

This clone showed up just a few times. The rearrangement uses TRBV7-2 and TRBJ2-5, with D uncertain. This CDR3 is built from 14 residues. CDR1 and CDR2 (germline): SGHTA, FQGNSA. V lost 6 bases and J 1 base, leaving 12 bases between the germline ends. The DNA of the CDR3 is TGTGCCAGCAGTCCGAGACGGGTCCAAGAGACCCAGTACTTC. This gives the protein CASSPRRVQETQYF.

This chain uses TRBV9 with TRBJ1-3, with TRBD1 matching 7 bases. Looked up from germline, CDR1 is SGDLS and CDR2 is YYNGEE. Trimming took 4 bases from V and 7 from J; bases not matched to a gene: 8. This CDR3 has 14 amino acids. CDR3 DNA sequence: TGTGCCAGCAGCCCCGCCCCAGGGGGTAACACCATATATTTT. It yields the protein CASSPAPGGNTIYF.

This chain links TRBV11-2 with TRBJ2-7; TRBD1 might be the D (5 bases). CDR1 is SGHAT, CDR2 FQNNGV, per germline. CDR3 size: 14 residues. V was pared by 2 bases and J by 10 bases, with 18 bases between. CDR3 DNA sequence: TGTGCCAGCAGCTTAAGGGTAACGAGGTGGACACAGTACTTC. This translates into CASSLRVTRWTQYF.

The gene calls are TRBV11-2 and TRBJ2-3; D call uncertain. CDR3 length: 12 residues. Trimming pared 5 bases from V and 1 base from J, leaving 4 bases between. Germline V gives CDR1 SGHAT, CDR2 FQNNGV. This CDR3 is CASSRGTDTQYF. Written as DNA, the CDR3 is TGTGCCAGCAGCCGAGGCACAGATACGCAGTATTTT.

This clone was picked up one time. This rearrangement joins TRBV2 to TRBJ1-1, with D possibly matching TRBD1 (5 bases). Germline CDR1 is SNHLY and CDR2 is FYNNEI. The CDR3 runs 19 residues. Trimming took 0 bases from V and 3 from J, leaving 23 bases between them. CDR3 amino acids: CASSEAPFIRQSFYTEAFF. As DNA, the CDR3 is TGTGCCAGCAGTGAAGCGCCCTTTATACGACAGAGTTTTTACACTGAAGCTTTCTTT.

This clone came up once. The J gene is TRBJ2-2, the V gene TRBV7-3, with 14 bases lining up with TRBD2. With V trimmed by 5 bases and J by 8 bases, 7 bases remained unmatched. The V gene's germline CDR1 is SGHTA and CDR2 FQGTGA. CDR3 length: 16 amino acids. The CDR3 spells CASSPRLAGGPGELFF. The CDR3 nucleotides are TGTGCCAGCAGCCCCCGACTAGCGGGGGGGCCAGGGGAGCTGTTTTTT.

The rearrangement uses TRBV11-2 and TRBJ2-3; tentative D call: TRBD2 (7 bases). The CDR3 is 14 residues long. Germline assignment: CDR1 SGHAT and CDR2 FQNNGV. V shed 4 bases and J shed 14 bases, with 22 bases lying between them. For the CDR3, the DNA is TGTGCCAGCAGCTCTCGAGGGGGGGGGCTCTTTGTGTATTTT. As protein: CASSSRGGGLFVYF.

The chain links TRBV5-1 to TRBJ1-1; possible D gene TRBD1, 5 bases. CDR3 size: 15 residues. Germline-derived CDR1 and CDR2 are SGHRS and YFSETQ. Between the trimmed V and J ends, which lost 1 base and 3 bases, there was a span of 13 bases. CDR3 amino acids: CASSLWSGIDTEAFF. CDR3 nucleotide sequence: TGCGCCAGCAGCTTGTGGTCAGGGATCGACACTGAAGCTTTCTTT.

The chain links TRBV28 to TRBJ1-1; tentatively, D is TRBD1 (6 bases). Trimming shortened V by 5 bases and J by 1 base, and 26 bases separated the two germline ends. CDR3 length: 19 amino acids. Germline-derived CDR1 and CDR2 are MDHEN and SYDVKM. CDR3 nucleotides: TGTGCCAGCAGTGCCCAACGCGGGGGGGGCTTACGAAGGAACACTGAAGCTTTCTTT. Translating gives CASSAQRGGGLRRNTEAFF.

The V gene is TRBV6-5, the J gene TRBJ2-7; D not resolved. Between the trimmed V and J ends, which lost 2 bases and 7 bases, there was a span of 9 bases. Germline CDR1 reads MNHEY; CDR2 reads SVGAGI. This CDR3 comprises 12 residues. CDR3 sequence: CASSYNGLEQYF. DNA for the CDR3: TGTGCCAGCAGTTACAACGGTTTGGAGCAGTACTTC.

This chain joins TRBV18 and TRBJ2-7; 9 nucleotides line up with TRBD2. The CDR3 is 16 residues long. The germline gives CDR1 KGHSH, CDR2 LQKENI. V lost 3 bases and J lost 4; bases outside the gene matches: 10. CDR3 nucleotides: TGTGCCAGCTCACCCACCTCTAGCGGGATAAAATACGAGCAGTACTTC. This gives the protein CASSPTSSGIKYEQYF. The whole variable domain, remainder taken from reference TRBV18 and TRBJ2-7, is NAGVMQNPRHLVRRRGQEARLRCSPMKGHSHVYWYRQLPEEGLKFMVYLQKENIIDESGMPKERFSAEFPKEGPSILRIQQVVRGDSAAYFCASSPTSSGIKYEQYFGPGTRLTVT.

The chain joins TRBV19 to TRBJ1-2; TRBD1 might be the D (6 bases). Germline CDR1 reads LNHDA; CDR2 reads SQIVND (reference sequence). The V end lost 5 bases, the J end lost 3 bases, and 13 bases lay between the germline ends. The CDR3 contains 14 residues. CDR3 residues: CASSVIQGYYGYTF. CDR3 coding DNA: TGTGCCAGTAGTGTAATACAGGGATACTATGGCTACACCTTC.

CDR3 sequence reads: CASRLLGQGDNEQFF. The CDR3 nucleotides are TGTGCCAGTAGATTGCTCGGACAGGGAGACAATGAGCAGTTCTTC. J is TRBJ2-1 and V is TRBV19; 8 nucleotides line up with TRBD1. Germline-derived CDR1 and CDR2 are LNHDA and SQIVND (reference sequence). The V segment lost 6 bases and the J segment 5 bases; nucleotides outside the gene matches: 9. The CDR3 is 15 residues long.

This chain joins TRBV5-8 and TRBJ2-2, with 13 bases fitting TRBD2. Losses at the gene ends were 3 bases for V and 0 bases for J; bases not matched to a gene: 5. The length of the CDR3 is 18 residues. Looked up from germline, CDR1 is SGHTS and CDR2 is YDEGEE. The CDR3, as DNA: TGTGCCAGCAGCTCGCGGACTAGCGGGGGTACGAACACCGGGGAGCTGTTTTTT. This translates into CASSSRTSGGTNTGELFF. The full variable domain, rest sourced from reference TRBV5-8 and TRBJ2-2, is EAGVTQSPTHLIKTRGQQATLRCSPISGHTSVYWYQQALGLGLQFLLWYDEGEERNRGNFPPRFSGRQFPNYSSELNVNALELEDSALYLCASSSRTSGGTNTGELFFGEGSRLTVL.

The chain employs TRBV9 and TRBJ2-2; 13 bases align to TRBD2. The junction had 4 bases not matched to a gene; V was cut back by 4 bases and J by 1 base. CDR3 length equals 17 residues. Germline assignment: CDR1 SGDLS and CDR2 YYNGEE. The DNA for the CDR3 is TGTGCCAGCAGCCTCCGACTAGCGGGAGGGAACACCGGGGAGCTGTTTTTT. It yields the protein CASSLRLAGGNTGELFF. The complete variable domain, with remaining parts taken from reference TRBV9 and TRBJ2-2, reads DSGVTQTPKHLITATGQRVTLRCSPRSGDLSVYWYQQSLDQGLQFLIQYYNGEERAKGNILERFSAQQFPDLHSELNLSSLELGDSALYFCASSLRLAGGNTGELFFGEGSRLTVL.

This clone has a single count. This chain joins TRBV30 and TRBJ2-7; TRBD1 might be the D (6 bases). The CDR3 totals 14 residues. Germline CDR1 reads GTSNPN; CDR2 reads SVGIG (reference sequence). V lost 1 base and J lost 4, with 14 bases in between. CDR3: CAWSAGHPGYEQYF. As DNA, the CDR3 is TGTGCCTGGAGTGCGGGACACCCTGGGTACGAGCAGTACTTC.

CDR3: CAISTLGLLRDTQYF. Here the CDR3 DNA reads TGTGCCATCAGTACCCTGGGACTCCTTCGGGATACGCAGTATTTT. The chain combines TRBV10-3 with TRBJ2-3, with a weak D call TRBD2 (6 bases). The CDR3 has 15 amino acids. The ends were cut back, 5 bases at V and 6 bases at J, with 18 bases in the middle. Germline V lookup: CDR1 ENHRY, CDR2 SYGVKD.

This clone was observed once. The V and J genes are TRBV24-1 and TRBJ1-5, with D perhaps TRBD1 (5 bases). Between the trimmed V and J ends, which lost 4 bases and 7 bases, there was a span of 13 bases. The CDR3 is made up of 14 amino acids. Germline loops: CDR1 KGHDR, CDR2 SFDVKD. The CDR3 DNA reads TGTGCCACCAGTGACCCCAGGGTCAGCCAGCCCCAGCATTTT. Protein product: CATSDPRVSQPQHF.

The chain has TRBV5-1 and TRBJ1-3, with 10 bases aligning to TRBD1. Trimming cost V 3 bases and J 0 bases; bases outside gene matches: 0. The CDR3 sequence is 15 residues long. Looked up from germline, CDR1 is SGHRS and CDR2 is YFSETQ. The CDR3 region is CASSWTGGSGNTIYF. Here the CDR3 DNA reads TGCGCCAGCAGCTGGACAGGGGGCTCTGGAAACACCATATATTTT.

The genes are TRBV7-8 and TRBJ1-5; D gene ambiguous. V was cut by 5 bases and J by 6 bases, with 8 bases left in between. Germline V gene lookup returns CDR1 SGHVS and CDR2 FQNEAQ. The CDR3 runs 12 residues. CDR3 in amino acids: CASSPFVQPQHF. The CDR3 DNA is TGTGCCAGCAGCCCCTTCGTTCAGCCCCAGCATTTT. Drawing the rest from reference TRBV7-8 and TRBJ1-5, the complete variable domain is GAGVSQSPRYKVAKRGQDVALRCDPISGHVSLFWYQQALGQGPEFLTYFQNEAQLDKSGLPSDRFFAERPEGSVSTLKIQRTQQEDSAVYLCASSPFVQPQHFGDGTRLSIL.

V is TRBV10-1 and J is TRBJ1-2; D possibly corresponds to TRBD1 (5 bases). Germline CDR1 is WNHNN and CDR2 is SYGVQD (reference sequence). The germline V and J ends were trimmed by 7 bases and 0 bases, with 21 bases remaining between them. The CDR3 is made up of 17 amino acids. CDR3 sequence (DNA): TGCGCCAGCACCCTGACACGCGGCAGGACACCTAACTATGGCTACACCTTC. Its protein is CASTLTRGRTPNYGYTF.

The CDR3 coding sequence is TGTGCCAGCAGTGAATTTGGGGCGAGGAATTCACCCCTCCACTTT. It is translated as CASSEFGARNSPLHF. The chain employs TRBV2 and TRBJ1-6; a possible D gene is TRBD1 (5 bases). Deletions cut 2 bases from V and 7 bases from J, with 12 bases between. Germline CDR1 and CDR2: SNHLY and FYNNEI. This CDR3 is 15 amino acids long. Together with reference TRBV2 and TRBJ1-6, the CDR3 gives the full variable domain: EPEVTQTPSHQVTQMGQEVILRCVPISNHLYFYWYRQILGQKVEFLVSFYNNEISEKSEIFDDQFSVERPDGSNFTLKIRSTKLEDSAMYFCASSEFGARNSPLHFGNGTRLTVT.

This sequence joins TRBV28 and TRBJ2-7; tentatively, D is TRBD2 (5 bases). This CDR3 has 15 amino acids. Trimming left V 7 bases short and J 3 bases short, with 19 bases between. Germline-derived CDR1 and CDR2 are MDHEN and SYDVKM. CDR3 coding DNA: TGTGCCAGCACCTTGGGAGCTAGTTTCGGCTACGAGCAGTACTTC. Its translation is CASTLGASFGYEQYF.